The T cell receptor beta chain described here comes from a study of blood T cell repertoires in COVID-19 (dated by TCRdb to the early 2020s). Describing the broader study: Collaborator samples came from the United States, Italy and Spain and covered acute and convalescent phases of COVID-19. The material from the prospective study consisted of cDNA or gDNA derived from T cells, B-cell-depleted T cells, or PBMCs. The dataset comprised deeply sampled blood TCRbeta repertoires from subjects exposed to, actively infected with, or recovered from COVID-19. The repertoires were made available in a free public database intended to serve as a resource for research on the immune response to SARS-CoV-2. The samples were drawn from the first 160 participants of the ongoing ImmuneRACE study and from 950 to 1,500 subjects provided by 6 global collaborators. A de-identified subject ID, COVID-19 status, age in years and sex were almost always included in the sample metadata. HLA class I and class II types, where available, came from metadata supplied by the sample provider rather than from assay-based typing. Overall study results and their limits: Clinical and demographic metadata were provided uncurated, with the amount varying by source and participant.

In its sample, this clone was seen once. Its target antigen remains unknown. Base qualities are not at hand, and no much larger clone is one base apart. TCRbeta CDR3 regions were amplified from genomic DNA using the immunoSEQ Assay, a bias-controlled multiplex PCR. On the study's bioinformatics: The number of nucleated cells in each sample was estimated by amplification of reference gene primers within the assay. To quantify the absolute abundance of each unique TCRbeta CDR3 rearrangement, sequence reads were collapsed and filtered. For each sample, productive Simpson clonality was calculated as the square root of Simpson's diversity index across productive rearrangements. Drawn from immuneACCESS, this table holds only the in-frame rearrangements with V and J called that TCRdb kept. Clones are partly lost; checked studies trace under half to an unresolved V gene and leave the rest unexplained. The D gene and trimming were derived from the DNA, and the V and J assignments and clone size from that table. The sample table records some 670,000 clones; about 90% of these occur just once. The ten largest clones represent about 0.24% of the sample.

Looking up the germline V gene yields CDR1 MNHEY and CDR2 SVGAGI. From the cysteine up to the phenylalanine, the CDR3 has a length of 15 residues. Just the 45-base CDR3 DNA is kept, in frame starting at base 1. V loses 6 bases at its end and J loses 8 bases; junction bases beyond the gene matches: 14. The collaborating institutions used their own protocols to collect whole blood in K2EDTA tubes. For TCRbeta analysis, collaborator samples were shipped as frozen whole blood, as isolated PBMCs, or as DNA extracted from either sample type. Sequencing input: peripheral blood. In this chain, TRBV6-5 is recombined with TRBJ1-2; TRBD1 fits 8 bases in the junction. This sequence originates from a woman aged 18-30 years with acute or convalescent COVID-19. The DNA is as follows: TGTGCCAGCAGAGCCCTCAGGGGGCCGCCCCGCGGCTACACCTTC. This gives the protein CASRALRGPPRGYTF.